The present entry profiles one T cell receptor beta chain with its context. These data come from a study of cytomegalovirus exposure and HLA in healthy donors. A multiplex PCR was run with 60 Vbeta primers and 13 Jbeta primers. The repertoire was sequenced with immunoSEQ multiplex PCR; TCRdb's copy has only in-frame clones and lacks some. This table holds around 150,000 clones, roughly 80% found once. This CDR3 region has 14 residues. V lost 4 bases, J lost 1 base, and 10 bases lay in between. CDR1 SGHAT and CDR2 FQNNGV come from the germline V gene. V and J are TRBV11-2 and TRBJ1-1, with D unresolved. Sequenced sample: PBMCs. The sequence came from a girl aged 2 to 9 in good health and CMV-seropositive. CDR3 coding DNA: TGTGCCAGCAGCTCACGGGTCCCGAACACTGAAGCTTTCTTT. It encodes CASSSRVPNTEAFF.